The source of this T cell receptor (beta chain) is a study of T-cell reconstitution after alpha-beta-depleted transplantation in children. Using unique molecular identifiers, the investigators prepared the TCRbeta library. TCRdb called the PCR reads again in MiXCR, with one record for every CDR3 protein. This sample has some 460,000 distinct CDR3 sequences, with around 15% found just once. This clonotype was recorded a few times. The CDR3 is 14 amino acids. Germline loops: CDR1 DFQATT, CDR2 SNEGSKA (reference sequence). V was shortened by 5 bases and J by 2 bases, with 10 bases between the two germline ends.

This specimen was PBMCs, mostly from graft donor cells, taken 360 days after TCRalphabeta/CD19-depleted stem cell transplant. V and J are TRBV20-1 and TRBJ2-6; no clear D gene. The sequence was obtained from a boy younger than two who had a stem cell transplant for Wiskott-Aldrich syndrome, so the T cells may come from the graft donor. The CDR3 spells CSAPIPTGANVLTF. CDR3 coding DNA: TGCAGTGCTCCAATACCCACTGGGGCCAACGTCCTGACTTTC.